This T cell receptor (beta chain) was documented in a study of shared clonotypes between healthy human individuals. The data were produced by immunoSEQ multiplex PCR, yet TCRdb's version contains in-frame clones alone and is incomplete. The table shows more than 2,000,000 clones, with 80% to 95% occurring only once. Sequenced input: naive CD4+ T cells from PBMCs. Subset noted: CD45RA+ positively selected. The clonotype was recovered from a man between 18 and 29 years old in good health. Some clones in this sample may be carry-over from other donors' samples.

CDR3 protein: CASSYSGAQDQPQHF. The CDR3 DNA reads as TGTGCCAGCAGTTACTCGGGGGCGCAAGATCAGCCCCAGCATTTT. The chain uses TRBV6-5 and TRBJ1-5, with a possible D match to TRBD1 (6 bases). Between the trimmed V and J ends, which lost 0 bases and 5 bases, there was a span of 11 bases. The CDR3 totals 15 residues. The germline gives CDR1 MNHEY, CDR2 SVGAGI.